The 21 T cell receptor beta chains in this list originate from one sample, sequenced in a study of T cell responses to AZD1222 COVID-19 vaccine (dated by TCRdb to about 2021). The library was prepared using the immunoSEQ multiplex PCR assay. This immuneACCESS table, as held by TCRdb, lists in-frame sequences with V and J called but not all clones. Of the missing ones, under half trace to an unresolved V gene in checked studies; the others have no known cause. The sample table lists 120,000 to 150,000 clones, 88% of them with a count of one. 3.1% of the sample is taken by the ten largest. The label giving this sample's time point can be read as: about 28 days (+/-7) after the second vaccine dose. The sample was peripheral blood, taken 28 days after the second AZD1222 dose. These receptors all stem from an adult who received the AZD1222 COVID-19 vaccine.

The rearrangement uses TRBV9 and TRBJ1-2; perhaps TRBD1 as D (5 bases). Trimming took 2 bases from V and 4 from J, leaving 12 bases between them. There are 14 residues in the CDR3. The V gene's germline CDR1 is SGDLS and CDR2 YYNGEE. The CDR3 DNA follows: TGTGCCAGCAGCGTCCGAGACACAGGCTATGGCTACACCTTC. It is translated as CASSVRDTGYGYTF.

This chain uses TRBV6-5 with TRBJ2-7; tentatively, D is TRBD1 (5 bases). CDR1 and CDR2 (germline): MNHEY, SVGAGI. The CDR3 has 14 amino acids. Trimming removed 8 bases from V and 4 bases from J, with 18 bases in between. The CDR3 DNA is TGTGCCAGCGCCCGAGGCAGGGTAGAGTACGAGCAGTACTTC. As protein: CASARGRVEYEQYF.

The V gene is TRBV28, the J gene TRBJ1-5; a weak D match, TRBD1 (6 bases). V lost 5 bases to trimming and J lost 0 bases, with 8 bases between them. The CDR3 loop spans 14 amino acids. CDR1 is MDHEN and CDR2 is SYDVKM in the germline V gene. CDR3 nucleotide sequence: TGTGCCAGCAGTACAGGGATTAGCAATCAGCCCCAGCATTTT. Translated: CASSTGISNQPQHF.

The V and J genes are TRBV28 and TRBJ2-3; D unresolved. V gave up 5 bases and J gave up 1 base, with 10 bases separating them. Germline lookup yields CDR1 MDHEN and CDR2 SYDVKM. The CDR3 extends over 14 amino acids. CDR3 sequence reads: CASSLESGTDTQYF. The CDR3 nucleotides read TGTGCCAGCAGTCTCGAGAGCGGCACAGATACGCAGTATTTT.

This clone came up once. This chain joins TRBV15 and TRBJ2-5; 8 bases agree with TRBD2. CDR3 size: 15 residues. V shed 1 base and J 5 bases; nucleotides not matched to a gene: 6. Germline-derived CDR1 and CDR2 are LNHNV and YYDKDF (reference sequence). CDR3 sequence (DNA): TGTGCCACCAGCAGAGGAGCGGGAGCATTGGAGACCCAGTACTTC. Its protein product is CATSRGAGALETQYF.

J is TRBJ1-3 and V is TRBV5-1; the match to TRBD1 covers 8 bases. There are 15 residues in the CDR3. Germline V lookup: CDR1 SGHRS, CDR2 YFSETQ. J lost 4 bases, V lost 4 bases, and 7 bases had no gene match. The CDR3, as DNA: TGCGCCAGCAGCGAACAGGGGGTAAAGGGAAACACCATATATTTT. As protein: CASSEQGVKGNTIYF.

The rearrangement uses TRBV28 and TRBJ1-4, with unresolved D. From germline, CDR1 is MDHEN and CDR2 SYDVKM. V lost 6 bases to trimming and J lost 2 bases, with 16 bases between them. The CDR3 spans 16 residues. The CDR3 coding sequence is TGTGCCAGCAGCTGGGCAGCCACGGGGACTAATGAAAAACTGTTTTTT. Its protein product is CASSWAATGTNEKLFF.

This chain connects TRBV11-2 to TRBJ2-7, with D uncertain. Germline-derived CDR1 and CDR2 are SGHAT and FQNNGV. The CDR3 is 14 amino acids. V was cut by 5 bases and J by 2 bases, with 13 bases left in between. The CDR3: CASSLRSGAYEQYF. CDR3 sequence (DNA): TGTGCCAGCAGCCTACGGTCTGGGGCCTACGAGCAGTACTTC.

J is TRBJ1-1 and V is TRBV27, with TRBD1 identical over 8 bases. Looked up from germline, CDR1 is MNHEY and CDR2 is SMNVEV (reference sequence). The V gene end was trimmed by 6 bases and the J gene end by 0 bases; junction bases not matched to a gene: 6. There are 15 residues in the CDR3. The CDR3 is CASSPLGQVNTEAFF. The CDR3 region has the DNA TGTGCCAGCAGCCCTCTGGGACAGGTGAACACTGAAGCTTTCTTT.

The chain is built from TRBV28 and TRBJ2-5, with 8 bases lining up with TRBD2. V shed 5 bases and J 9 bases; nucleotides not matched to a gene: 14. The CDR3 loop spans 15 amino acids. Germline CDR1 reads MDHEN; CDR2 reads SYDVKM. The CDR3 nucleotides read TGTGCCAGCAGTCCCCGGGACTCAATGCGGGGGGCCCAGTACTTC. It is translated as CASSPRDSMRGAQYF.

The chain links TRBV2 to TRBJ1-3; perhaps TRBD1 as D (6 bases). This CDR3 comprises 14 residues. Trimming shortened V by 10 bases and J by 0 bases, and 13 bases separated the two germline ends. Germline CDR1 is SNHLY and CDR2 is FYNNEI. The CDR3 DNA follows: TGTGCCACAACTACAGGGAGCTCTGGAAACACCATATATTTT. It codes for CATTTGSSGNTIYF. Drawing the rest from reference TRBV2 and TRBJ1-3, the complete variable domain is EPEVTQTPSHQVTQMGQEVILRCVPISNHLYFYWYRQILGQKVEFLVSFYNNEISEKSEIFDDQFSVERPDGSNFTLKIRSTKLEDSAMYFCATTTGSSGNTIYFGEGSWLTVV.

V and J are TRBV25-1 and TRBJ1-1; D possibly corresponds to TRBD1 (5 bases). The CDR3 spans 13 residues. V was cut by 7 bases and J by 10 bases, with 19 bases left in between. Germline CDR1 MGHDK, CDR2 SYGVNS. The CDR3 DNA reads as TGTGCCAGCACCCGGGACTCCAGATCGGGAGCTTTCTTT. Protein product: CASTRDSRSGAFF.

This clone was counted between two and nine times. The genes are TRBV4-1 and TRBJ2-5, with 11 nucleotides matching TRBD2. With V trimmed by 4 bases and J by 3 bases, 7 bases remained unmatched. The CDR3 extends over 16 amino acids. Germline CDR1 reads MGHRA; CDR2 reads YSYEKL. The DNA of the CDR3 is TGCGCCAGCAGCCCGTTGGGACTAGCGGAGAAAGAGACCCAGTACTTC. The encoded protein is CASSPLGLAEKETQYF.

This chain uses TRBV27 with TRBJ2-3, with 8 positions matching TRBD1. The CDR3 totals 15 residues. The J segment lost 2 bases and the V segment lost 4 bases, leaving 5 bases of the junction unmatched. CDR1 and CDR2 from the germline V gene are MNHEY and SMNVEV (reference sequence). The CDR3 nucleotides are TGTGCCAGCAGTTCGGACAGGGAATTCACAGATACGCAGTATTTT. Amino acid sequence: CASSSDREFTDTQYF.

This clone was found a few times. This sequence joins TRBV28 and TRBJ2-7; TRBD1 agrees at 8 bases. Germline CDR1 is MDHEN and CDR2 is SYDVKM. The CDR3 length is 14 residues. The V and J ends lost 8 bases and 1 base, in that order; junction bases with no gene match: 7. In nucleotides, the CDR3 is TGTGCCAGCGGACCGGGACAGGAGTCCTACGAGCAGTACTTC. It translates to CASGPGQESYEQYF.

The chain recombines TRBV6-5 with TRBJ1-1; 7 positions agree with TRBD1. CDR1 and CDR2 from the germline V gene are MNHEY and SVGAGI. This CDR3 spans 15 amino acids. Germline trimming cut 4 bases from V and 4 bases from J; bases unmatched to any gene: 9. The CDR3, as DNA: TGTGCCAGCAGTTCGGCAGGGGGTTCGGTCACTGAAGCTTTCTTT. It translates to CASSSAGGSVTEAFF.

V is TRBV19 and J is TRBJ1-1, with D tentatively TRBD1 (6 bases). CDR1 and CDR2 from the germline V gene are LNHDA and SQIVND (reference sequence). The CDR3 runs 14 residues. Trimming stripped 5 bases from V and 5 bases from J, with 15 bases between. In DNA, the CDR3 is TGTGCCAGTAGTGGGACACTTGGGGGAACTGAAGCTTTCTTT. Encoded protein: CASSGTLGGTEAFF. The whole variable domain, filled in from reference TRBV19 and TRBJ1-1, reads DGGITQSPKYLFRKEGQNVTLSCEQNLNHDAMYWYRQDPGQGLRLIYYSQIVNDFQKGDIAEGYSVSREKKESFPLTVTSAQKNPTAFYLCASSGTLGGTEAFFGQGTRLTVV.

The chain joins TRBV11-2 to TRBJ1-1; the D gene is possibly TRBD1 (5 bases). Trimming shortened V by 6 bases and J by 11 bases, and 19 bases separated the two germline ends. CDR1 is SGHAT and CDR2 is FQNNGV in the germline V gene. The CDR3 totals 13 residues. The CDR3 coding sequence is TGTGCCAGCAGTGGGGGTGGAGGCGCACGGGCTTTCTTT. Amino acids: CASSGGGGARAFF.

The chain joins TRBV6-6 to TRBJ2-2; D remains unclear. The ends were cut back, 7 bases at V and 3 bases at J, with 18 bases in the middle. In germline, CDR1 is MNHNY, CDR2 SVGAGI (reference sequence). This CDR3 region has 16 residues. The CDR3 sequence is CASTRRVSSHTGELFF. The CDR3 nucleotides are TGTGCCAGCACCCGACGAGTTAGCAGTCACACCGGGGAGCTGTTTTTT.

This clone showed up just once. The V gene is TRBV27, the J gene TRBJ1-2; D not resolved. V was trimmed by 7 bases and J by 5 bases, leaving 11 bases between them. This CDR3 is 12 amino acids long. Per the germline V gene, CDR1 is MNHEY and CDR2 is SMNVEV (reference sequence). The CDR3 sequence: CASTTAGYGYTF. CDR3 DNA sequence: TGTGCCAGCACCACAGCAGGATATGGCTACACCTTC.

J is TRBJ2-7 and V is TRBV7-2; a weak D match, TRBD2 (5 bases). Germline CDR1 and CDR2: SGHTA and FQGNSA. The V end lost 1 base, the J end lost 2 bases, and 6 bases lay between the germline ends. The CDR3 runs 13 residues. CDR3 residues: CASSLGGTYEQYF. The DNA for the CDR3 is TGTGCCAGCAGCTTAGGAGGGACCTACGAGCAGTACTTC.